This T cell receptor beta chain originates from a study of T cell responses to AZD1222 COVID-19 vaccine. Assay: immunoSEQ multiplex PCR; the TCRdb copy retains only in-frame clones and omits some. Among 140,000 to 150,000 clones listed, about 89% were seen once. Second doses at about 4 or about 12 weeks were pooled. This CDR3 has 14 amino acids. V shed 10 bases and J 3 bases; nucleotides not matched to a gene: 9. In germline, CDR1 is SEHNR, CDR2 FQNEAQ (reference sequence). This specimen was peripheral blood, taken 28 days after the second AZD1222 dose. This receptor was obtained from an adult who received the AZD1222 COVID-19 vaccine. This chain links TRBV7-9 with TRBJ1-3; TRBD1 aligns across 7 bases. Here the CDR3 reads CATGEGAYGNTIYF. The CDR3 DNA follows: TGTGCCACGGGGGAGGGGGCATATGGAAACACCATATATTTT. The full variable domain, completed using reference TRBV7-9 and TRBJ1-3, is DTGVSQNPRHKITKRGQNVTFRCDPISEHNRLYWYRQTLGQGPEFLTYFQNEAQLEKSRLLSDRFSAERPKGSFSTLEIQRTEQGDSAMYLCATGEGAYGNTIYFGEGSWLTVV.